The sequence of this TCR beta chain was determined in a study of blood T cell repertoires in COVID-19. The germline V and J ends were trimmed by 5 bases and 7 bases, with 19 bases remaining between them. CDR1 and CDR2 from the germline V gene are SGDLS and YYNGEE. The CDR3 extends over 16 amino acids. Generated by immunoSEQ multiplex PCR, the TCRdb table keeps only in-frame clones and is missing some. The sample holds about 140,000 clones, around 79% seen once. This clone was found a few times. This clonotype was obtained from a woman in her 50s who had recovered from COVID-19. The rearrangement joins TRBV9 to TRBJ1-6; the D is unclear. Material: PBMCs or T cells enriched from blood (not recorded which). The CDR3, as DNA: TGTGCCAGCAGTCCTCGACACGCCGTAGGAAATTCACCCCTCCACTTT. It yields the protein CASSPRHAVGNSPLHF. Filled out from reference TRBV9 and TRBJ1-6, the complete variable domain reads DSGVTQTPKHLITATGQRVTLRCSPRSGDLSVYWYQQSLDQGLQFLIQYYNGEERAKGNILERFSAQQFPDLHSELNLSSLELGDSALYFCASSPRHAVGNSPLHFGNGTRLTVT.